This TCR beta chain was found in a study of cytomegalovirus exposure and HLA in healthy donors. V shed 6 bases and J shed 1 base, with 10 bases lying between them. Germline values: CDR1 SGHTA, CDR2 FQGTGA. The CDR3 extends over 14 amino acids. The sample holds a few counts of this clone. Its antigen remains unidentified. Primers included in the PCR were 60 Vbeta and 13 Jbeta primers. Profiling relied on immunoSEQ multiplex PCR, and the TCRdb table lists in-frame clones only, not all of them. The data contain approximately 160,000 clones, around 78% of them seen just once; the ten biggest clones take up over 0.95%. Study observations and caveats: Many donors shared some public TCRs, even though most TCR sequences were rare. In a later analysis, at a false discovery rate of 0.05, 17,000 or so TCR beta sequences were associated with HLA alleles.

Sequenced material: PBMCs. This chain uses TRBV7-3 with TRBJ1-3, with D tentatively TRBD1 (5 bases). The sequence derives from a woman in her thirties or forties in good health and CMV-seronegative. The CDR3 spells CASRHYRSGNTIYF. CDR3 DNA: TGTGCCAGCAGACATTACAGGTCTGGAAACACCATATATTTT.